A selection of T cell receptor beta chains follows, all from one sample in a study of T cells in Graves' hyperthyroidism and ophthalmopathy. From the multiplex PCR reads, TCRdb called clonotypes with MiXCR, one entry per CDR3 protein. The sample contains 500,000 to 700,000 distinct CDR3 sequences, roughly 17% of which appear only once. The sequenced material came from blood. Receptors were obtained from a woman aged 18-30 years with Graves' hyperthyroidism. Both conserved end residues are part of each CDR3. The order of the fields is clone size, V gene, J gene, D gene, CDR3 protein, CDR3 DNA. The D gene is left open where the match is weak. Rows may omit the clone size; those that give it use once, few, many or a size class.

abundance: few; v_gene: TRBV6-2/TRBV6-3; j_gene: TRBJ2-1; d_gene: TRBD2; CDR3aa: CASRSGTSGRSEQFF; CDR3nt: TGTGCCAGCAGGAGCGGGACTAGCGGGAGAAGTGAGCAGTTCTTC
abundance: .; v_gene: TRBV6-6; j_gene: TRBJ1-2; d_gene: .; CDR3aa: CASSYPKTF; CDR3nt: TGTGCCAGCAGTTACCCGAAGACCTTC
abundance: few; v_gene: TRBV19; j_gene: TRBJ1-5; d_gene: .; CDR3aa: CASSMLVLRDGNQPQHF; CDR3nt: TGTGCCAGTAGTATGTTGGTCCTTAGGGATGGCAATCAGCCCCAGCATTTT
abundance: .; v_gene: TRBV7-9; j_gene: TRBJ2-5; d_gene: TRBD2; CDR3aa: CASSKTFLAGEETQYF; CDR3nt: TGTGCCAGCAGCAAAACTTTCCTAGCGGGAGAAGAGACCCAGTACTTC
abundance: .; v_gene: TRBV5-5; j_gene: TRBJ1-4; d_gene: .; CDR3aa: CASSFRETYEKLFF; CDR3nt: TGTGCCAGCAGCTTTCGGGAAACTTATGAAAAACTGTTTTTT
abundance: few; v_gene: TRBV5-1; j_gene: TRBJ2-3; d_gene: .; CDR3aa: CASSLGGWSSTDTQYF; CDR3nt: TGCGCCAGCAGCTTGGGGGGCTGGTCTAGCACAGATACGCAGTATTTT
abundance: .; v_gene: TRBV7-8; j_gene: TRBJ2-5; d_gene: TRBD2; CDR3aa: CASSSKRLAVKETQYF; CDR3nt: TGTGCCAGCAGCTCTAAAAGACTAGCGGTCAAAGAGACCCAGTACTTC
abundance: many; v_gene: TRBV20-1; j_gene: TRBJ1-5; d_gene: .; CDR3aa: CSAKRWTVINQPQHF; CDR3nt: TGCAGTGCTAAAAGGTGGACAGTGATCAATCAGCCCCAGCATTTT
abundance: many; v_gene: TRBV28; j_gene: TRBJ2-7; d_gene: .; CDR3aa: CASSFEGSSYEQYF; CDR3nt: TGTGCCAGCAGTTTTGAAGGTAGCTCCTACGAGCAGTACTTC
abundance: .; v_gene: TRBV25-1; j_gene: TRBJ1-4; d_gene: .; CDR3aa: CASSEYRAGNGEKLFF; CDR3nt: TGTGCCAGCAGTGAATATCGGGCAGGGAACGGGGAAAAACTGTTTTTT
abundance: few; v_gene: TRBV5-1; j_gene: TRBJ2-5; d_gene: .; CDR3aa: CASSTPDTETQYF; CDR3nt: TGCGCCAGCAGCACACCGGACACAGAGACCCAGTACTTC
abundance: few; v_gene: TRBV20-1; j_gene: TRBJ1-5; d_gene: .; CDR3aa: CSAIWGGNQPQHF; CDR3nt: TGCAGTGCTATTTGGGGTGGCAATCAGCCCCAGCATTTT
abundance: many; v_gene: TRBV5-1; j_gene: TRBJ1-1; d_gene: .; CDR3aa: CASSVQVMNTEAFF; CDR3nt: TGCGCCAGCAGCGTACAGGTCATGAACACTGAAGCTTTCTTT
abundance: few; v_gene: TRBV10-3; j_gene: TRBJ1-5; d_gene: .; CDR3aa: CAISESMGSNQPQHF; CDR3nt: TGTGCCATCAGTGAGTCGATGGGGAGCAATCAGCCCCAGCATTTT
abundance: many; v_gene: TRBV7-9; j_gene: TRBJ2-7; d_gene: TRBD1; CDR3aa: CASTSTGTDYEQYF; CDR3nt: TGTGCCAGCACCTCAACCGGGACAGACTACGAGCAGTACTTC
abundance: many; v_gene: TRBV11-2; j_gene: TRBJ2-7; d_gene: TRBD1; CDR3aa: CASSPAGQAYEQYF; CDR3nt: TGTGCCAGCAGCCCCGCGGGACAGGCGTACGAGCAGTACTTC
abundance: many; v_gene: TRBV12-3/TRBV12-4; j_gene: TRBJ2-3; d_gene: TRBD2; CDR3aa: CASSNPDSGPSTDTQYF; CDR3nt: TGTGCCAGCAGTAACCCCGATAGCGGGCCCAGCACAGATACGCAGTATTTT
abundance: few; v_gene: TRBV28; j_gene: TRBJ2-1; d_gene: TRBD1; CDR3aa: CASSPPDRGNRYNEQFF; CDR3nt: TGTGCCAGCAGTCCACCGGACAGGGGCAACCGTTACAATGAGCAGTTCTTC
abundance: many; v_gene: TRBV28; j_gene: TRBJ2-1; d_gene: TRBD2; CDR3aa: CASSLSGSSYNEQFF; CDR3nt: TGTGCCAGCAGTTTAAGCGGGAGCTCCTACAATGAGCAGTTCTTC
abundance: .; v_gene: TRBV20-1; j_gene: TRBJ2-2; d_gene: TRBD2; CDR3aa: CSARETSGRRNTGELFF; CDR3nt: TGCAGTGCTAGGGAGACTAGCGGGAGGCGGAACACCGGGGAGCTGTTTTTT
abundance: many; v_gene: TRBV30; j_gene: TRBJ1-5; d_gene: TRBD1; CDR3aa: CAWNVGGPNQPQHF; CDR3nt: TGTGCCTGGAACGTAGGGGGCCCTAATCAGCCCCAGCATTTT
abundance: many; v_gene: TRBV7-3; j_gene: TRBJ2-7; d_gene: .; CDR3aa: CASSLSGTIAFDYEQYF; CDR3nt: TGTGCCAGCAGCTTAAGTGGGACAATAGCGTTCGACTACGAGCAGTACTTC
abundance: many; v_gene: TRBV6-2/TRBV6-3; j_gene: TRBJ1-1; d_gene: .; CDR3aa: CASSHKKMNTEAFF; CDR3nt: TGTGCCAGCAGTCATAAAAAGATGAACACTGAAGCTTTCTTT
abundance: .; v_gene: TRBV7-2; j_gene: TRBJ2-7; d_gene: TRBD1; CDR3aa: CASSSAGTGGSYEQYF; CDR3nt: TGTGCCAGCAGCTCCGCCGGGACAGGGGGCTCCTACGAGCAGTACTTC
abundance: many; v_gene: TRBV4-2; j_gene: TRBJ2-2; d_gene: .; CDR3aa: CASSQSGIWSNTGELFF; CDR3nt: TGTGCCAGCAGCCAATCCGGGATCTGGTCGAACACCGGGGAGCTGTTTTTT
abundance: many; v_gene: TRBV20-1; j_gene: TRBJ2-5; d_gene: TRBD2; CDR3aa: CSAERGGSLSKETQYF; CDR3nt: TGCAGTGCTGAGCGGGGGGGCTCTTTATCGAAAGAGACCCAGTACTTC
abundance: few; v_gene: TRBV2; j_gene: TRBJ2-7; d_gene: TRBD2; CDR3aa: CATQASGWSYEQYF; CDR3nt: TGTGCCACACAGGCTAGCGGGTGGTCCTACGAGCAGTACTTC
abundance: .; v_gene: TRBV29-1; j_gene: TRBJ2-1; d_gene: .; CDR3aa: CSEARTANEQFF; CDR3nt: TGCAGCGAAGCTCGGACGGCCAATGAGCAGTTCTTC
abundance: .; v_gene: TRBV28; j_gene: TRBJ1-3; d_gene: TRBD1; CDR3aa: CASSFPQGARGNTIYF; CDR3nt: TGTGCCAGCAGTTTCCCACAGGGGGCGAGAGGAAACACCATATATTTT
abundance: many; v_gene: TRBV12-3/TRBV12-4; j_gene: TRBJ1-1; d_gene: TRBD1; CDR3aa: CASSFDWRQGYMNTEAFF; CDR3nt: TGTGCCAGCAGTTTCGATTGGCGACAGGGATACATGAACACTGAAGCTTTCTTT
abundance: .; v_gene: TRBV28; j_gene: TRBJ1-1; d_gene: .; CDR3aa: CASSLAFTEAFF; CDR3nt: TGTGCCAGCAGTTTAGCGTTCACTGAAGCTTTCTTT
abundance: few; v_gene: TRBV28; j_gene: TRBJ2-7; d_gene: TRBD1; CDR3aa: CAGEGGQGALEQYF; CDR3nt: TGTGCCGGCGAAGGGGGACAGGGGGCGCTGGAGCAGTACTTC
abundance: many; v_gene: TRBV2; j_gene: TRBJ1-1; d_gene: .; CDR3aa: CASRTDLNTEAFF; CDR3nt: TGTGCCAGCAGGACTGACCTGAACACTGAAGCTTTCTTT
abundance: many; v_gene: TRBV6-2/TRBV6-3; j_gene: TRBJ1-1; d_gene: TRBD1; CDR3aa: CASSYPLTGALVNTEAFF; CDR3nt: TGTGCCAGCAGTTACCCCTTGACAGGGGCGCTGGTGAACACTGAAGCTTTCTTT
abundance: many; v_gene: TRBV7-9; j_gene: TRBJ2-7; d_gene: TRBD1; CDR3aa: CASSGQVQGQGSYEQYF; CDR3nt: TGTGCCAGCAGCGGGCAGGTGCAGGGACAGGGGTCCTACGAGCAGTACTTC
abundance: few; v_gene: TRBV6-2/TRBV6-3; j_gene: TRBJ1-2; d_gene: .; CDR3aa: CASRLDGAGGYTF; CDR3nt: TGTGCCAGCAGACTGGACGGGGCAGGGGGCTACACCTTC
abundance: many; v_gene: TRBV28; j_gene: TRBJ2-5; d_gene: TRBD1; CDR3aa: CASSPDRAEETQYF; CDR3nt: TGTGCCAGCAGTCCGGACAGGGCCGAAGAGACCCAGTACTTC
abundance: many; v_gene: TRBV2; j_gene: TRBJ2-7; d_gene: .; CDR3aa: CASGLVTYEQYF; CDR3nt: TGTGCCAGCGGTCTAGTTACCTACGAGCAGTACTTC
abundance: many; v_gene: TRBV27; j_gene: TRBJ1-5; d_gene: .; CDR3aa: CASSLIQGPNQPQHF; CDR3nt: TGTGCCAGCAGTTTAATCCAGGGCCCGAATCAGCCCCAGCATTTT
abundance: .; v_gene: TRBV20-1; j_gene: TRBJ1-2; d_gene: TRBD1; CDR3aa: CSALDRGTGYTF; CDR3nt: TGCAGTGCTCTGGACAGGGGGACTGGCTACACCTTC
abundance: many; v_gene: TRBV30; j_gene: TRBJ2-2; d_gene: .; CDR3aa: CAWSVGGGTGELFF; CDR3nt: TGTGCCTGGAGTGTCGGAGGGGGGACCGGGGAGCTGTTTTTT
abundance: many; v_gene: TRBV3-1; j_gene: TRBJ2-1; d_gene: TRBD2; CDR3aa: CASSQQLADNEQFF; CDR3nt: TGTGCCAGCAGCCAACAGCTAGCGGATAATGAGCAGTTCTTC
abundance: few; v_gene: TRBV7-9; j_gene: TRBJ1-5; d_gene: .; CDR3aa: CASSANREQPQHF; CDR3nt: TGTGCCAGCAGCGCAAACCGGGAACAGCCCCAGCATTTT
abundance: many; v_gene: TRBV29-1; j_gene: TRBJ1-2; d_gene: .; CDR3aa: CSVVRQGIYGYTF; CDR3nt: TGCAGCGTTGTCCGCCAGGGGATCTATGGCTACACCTTC
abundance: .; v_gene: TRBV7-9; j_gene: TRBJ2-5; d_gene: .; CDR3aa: CASSAGRETQYF; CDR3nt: TGTGCCAGCAGCGCCGGGAGAGAGACCCAGTACTTC
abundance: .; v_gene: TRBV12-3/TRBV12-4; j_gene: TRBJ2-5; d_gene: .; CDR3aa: CASSFRHQETQYF; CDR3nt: TGTGCCAGCAGTTTTCGGCACCAAGAGACCCAGTACTTC
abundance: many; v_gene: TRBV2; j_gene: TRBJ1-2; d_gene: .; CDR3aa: CASSERQSYGYTF; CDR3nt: TGTGCCAGCAGTGAACGACAGAGCTATGGCTACACCTTC
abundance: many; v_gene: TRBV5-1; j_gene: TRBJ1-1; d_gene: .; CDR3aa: CASSAGGGGGAEAFF; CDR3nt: TGCGCCAGCAGCGCAGGAGGGGGAGGAGGTGCTGAAGCTTTCTTT
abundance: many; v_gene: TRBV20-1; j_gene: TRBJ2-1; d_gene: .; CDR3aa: CSATGGDRGVDEQFF; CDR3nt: TGCAGTGCCACGGGGGGCGATCGCGGTGTGGATGAGCAGTTCTTC
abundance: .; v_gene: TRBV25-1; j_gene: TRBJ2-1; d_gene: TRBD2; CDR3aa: CASSWGLAGVGEQFF; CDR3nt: TGTGCCAGCAGTTGGGGACTAGCGGGAGTCGGTGAGCAGTTCTTC
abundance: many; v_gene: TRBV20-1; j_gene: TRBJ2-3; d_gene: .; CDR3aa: CSAGDGGTDTQYF; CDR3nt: TGCAGTGCTGGAGACGGAGGCACAGATACGCAGTATTTT
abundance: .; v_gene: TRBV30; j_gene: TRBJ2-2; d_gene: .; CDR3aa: CAWIETGRYTGELFF; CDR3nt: TGTGCCTGGATCGAGACCGGAAGGTACACCGGGGAGCTGTTTTTT
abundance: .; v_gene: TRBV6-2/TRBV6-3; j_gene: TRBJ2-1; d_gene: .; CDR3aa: CASSYSLEREQFF; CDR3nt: TGTGCCAGCAGTTACTCCCTGGAGCGGGAGCAGTTCTTC
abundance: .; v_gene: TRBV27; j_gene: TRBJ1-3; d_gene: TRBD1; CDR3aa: CASSWTGLSSGNTIYF; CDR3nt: TGTGCCAGCAGTTGGACAGGCCTTAGCTCTGGAAACACCATATATTTT
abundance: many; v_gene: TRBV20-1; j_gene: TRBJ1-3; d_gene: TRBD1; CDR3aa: CSARESRDRGNTIYF; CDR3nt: TGCAGTGCTAGAGAATCCCGGGACAGAGGAAACACCATATATTTT
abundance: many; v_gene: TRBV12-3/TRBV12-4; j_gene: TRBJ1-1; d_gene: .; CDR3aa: CASSLKDHTLTEAFF; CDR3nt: TGTGCCAGCAGTTTAAAGGACCACACACTCACTGAAGCTTTCTTT
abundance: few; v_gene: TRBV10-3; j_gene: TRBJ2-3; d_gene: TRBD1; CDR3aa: CAISKTGEDTDTQYF; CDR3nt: TGTGCCATCAGTAAGACAGGGGAGGATACAGATACGCAGTATTTT
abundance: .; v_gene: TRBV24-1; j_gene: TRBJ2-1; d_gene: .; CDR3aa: CATSDGTLSLANEQLF; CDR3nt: TGTGCCACCAGTGACGGGACACTTAGCCTCGCCAATGAGCAGCTCTTC